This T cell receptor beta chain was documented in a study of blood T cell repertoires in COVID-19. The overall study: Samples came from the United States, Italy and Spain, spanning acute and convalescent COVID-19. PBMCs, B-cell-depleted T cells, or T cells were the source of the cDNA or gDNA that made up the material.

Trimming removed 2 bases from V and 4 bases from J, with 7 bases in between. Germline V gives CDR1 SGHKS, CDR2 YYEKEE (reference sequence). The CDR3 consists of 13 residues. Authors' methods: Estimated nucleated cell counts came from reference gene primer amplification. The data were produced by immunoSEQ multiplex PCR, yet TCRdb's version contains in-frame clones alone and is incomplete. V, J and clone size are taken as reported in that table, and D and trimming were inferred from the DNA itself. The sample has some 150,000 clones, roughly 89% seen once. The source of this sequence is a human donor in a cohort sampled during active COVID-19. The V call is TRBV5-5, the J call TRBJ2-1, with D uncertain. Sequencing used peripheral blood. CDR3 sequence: CASSFLGYNEQFF. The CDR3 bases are TGTGCCAGCAGCTTTCTAGGTTACAATGAGCAGTTCTTC.